A selection of T cell receptor beta chains follows, all from one sample in a study of spatial heterogeneity in lung cancer. TCRdb passed the 5' RACE reads through MiXCR, listing each CDR3 protein once. The data contain tens of thousands of distinct CDR3 sequences, about 7.2% of them singletons. Sequencing was performed on PBMCs, taken at surgery. The source of these receptors is a female donor with early-stage non-small cell lung cancer. The CDR3 runs from the conserved cysteine through the conserved F or W.

J gene,V gene,CDR3 protein
TRBJ2-6,TRBV5-1,CASSSLGTGANVLTF
TRBJ1-1,TRBV28,CASSQYEAFF
TRBJ1-2,TRBV10-3,CAISSRAGYGYTF
TRBJ1-4,TRBV5-1,CASREQATNEKLFF
TRBJ1-6,TRBV28,CASSLYRDNSPLHF
TRBJ1-6,TRBV5-6,CASSLGQANSPLHF
TRBJ2-3,TRBV2,CASSGLGSRTDTQYF
TRBJ2-1,TRBV6-2/TRBV6-3,CASSASGSGNEQFF
TRBJ2-1,TRBV7-2,CASSSQGAHEQFF
TRBJ2-3,TRBV12-3/TRBV12-4,CASSPRLAGVPDTQYF
TRBJ2-1,TRBV3-1,CASSYGGYNEQFF
TRBJ2-1,TRBV30,CAWSMTAEQFF
TRBJ2-2,TRBV7-2,CASSLVRGMNTGELFF
TRBJ2-3,TRBV18,CASSPPYPSGGTDTQYF
TRBJ1-2,TRBV6-1,CASRGQDYYGYTF
TRBJ2-4,TRBV2,CASSERLAGGTKNIQYF
TRBJ1-2,TRBV11-1,CASSAQGNYGYTF
TRBJ1-2,TRBV11-2,CASSSGLGYTF
TRBJ1-5,TRBV12-3/TRBV12-4,CASSLNRAGINDNQPQHF
TRBJ2-7,TRBV7-2,CASSLGAAGSGEQYF
TRBJ2-6,TRBV11-2,CASSFDSGANVLTF
TRBJ2-5,TRBV4-2,CASSLKGTTQETQYF